The 24 T cell receptor beta chains below come from one sample, sequenced in a study of glioma-infiltrating T cells. The iRepertoire nested amplicon-rescue multiplex PCR amplified TCR alpha and beta CDR3s from RNA. TCRdb re-analysed the multiplex PCR reads in MiXCR, keeping a single row per CDR3 protein. The sample holds 150,000 to 200,000 distinct CDR3 sequences; about 32% are singletons and the top ten take 20%. The sample comprised glioma tissue, nonneoplastic brain tissue, or PBMCs (not recorded which). The receptors originated from a human donor with low-grade glioma or glioblastoma, undergoing nonglioma brain surgery, or in good health (not recorded which).

At least ten counts were recorded for this clonotype. This chain links TRBV6-1 with TRBJ2-3; TRBD2 matches 9 bases. Germline values: CDR1 MNHNS, CDR2 SASEGT. The CDR3 runs 16 residues. Unmatched junction bases numbered 8, after V lost 5 bases and J lost 2 bases. CDR3 loop: CASSLQAGGSTDTQYF. In nucleotides, the CDR3 is TGTGCCAGCAGTTTACAAGCGGGAGGATCCACAGATACGCAGTATTTT.

In this sample, this clonotype turned up many times. The J gene is TRBJ2-7, the V gene TRBV27; 9 bases match TRBD1. The CDR3 is 15 residues long. Per germline, CDR1 MNHEY and CDR2 SMNVEV (reference sequence). J lost 3 bases, V lost 6 bases, and 9 bases had no gene match. The chain's CDR3 is CASSPGTGPHYEQYF. The CDR3 DNA sequence: TGTGCCAGCAGCCCCGGGACAGGGCCCCACTACGAGCAGTACTTC.

This clonotype occurred many times. This rearrangement joins TRBV20-1 to TRBJ2-3, with D tentatively TRBD2 (6 bases). CDR1 and CDR2 from the germline V gene are DFQATT and SNEGSKA (reference sequence). The V gene lost 3 bases and the J gene lost 0 bases, with 19 bases spanning the gap. This CDR3 has 17 residues. This chain's CDR3 is CSASGGIRPYSTDTQYF. The CDR3 DNA reads as TGCAGTGCTAGCGGCGGGATAAGACCTTATAGCACAGATACGCAGTATTTT.

This clonotype was detected many times. The chain recombines TRBV20-1 with TRBJ1-6, with a weak D call TRBD1 (6 bases). Trimming took off 6 bases at V and 7 bases at J, with 19 bases between the two ends. Germline V lookup: CDR1 DFQATT, CDR2 SNEGSKA (reference sequence). The CDR3 consists of 15 residues. The CDR3 spells CSAPTGTDPNSPLHF. The CDR3 DNA sequence: TGCAGTGCGCCTACAGGGACGGATCCAAATTCACCCCTCCACTTT.

As regards this clonotype: A clone one base away is much larger, so this may be a read error. The CDR3 region has the DNA TGCGCCAGCAGCCAAAAAGGAGAGAGAAAATATGGCTACACCTTC. Protein: CASSQKGERKYGYTF. V gene TRBV4-1 combines with J gene TRBJ1-2; no reliable D call. Looked up from germline, CDR1 is MGHRA and CDR2 is YSYEKL. Trimming removed 2 bases from V and 5 bases from J, with 15 bases in between. The CDR3 is 15 amino acids.

This clonotype was observed at least ten times. V is TRBV10-3 and J is TRBJ2-7; D might be TRBD2 (6 bases). Germline V gene data show CDR1 as ENHRY and CDR2 as SYGVKD. The CDR3 spans 15 residues. Trimming shortened V by 0 bases and J by 2 bases, and 11 bases separated the two germline ends. The CDR3 here is CAISESVRGTYEQYF. The CDR3 bases are TGTGCCATCAGTGAGTCTGTGCGGGGTACCTACGAGCAGTACTTC.

This clonotype was recorded once. Given the absence of the conserved phenylalanine or tryptophan at the CDR3 end, a read error is likely. Because the CDR3's place on the DNA is in doubt, the DNA is left out and the CDR3 is given as listed by TCRdb. This chain links TRBV29-1 with TRBJ2-5; the table assigns TRBD1, which was not confirmed against the DNA. Per the germline V gene, CDR1 is SQVTM and CDR2 is ANQGSEA. The CDR3 totals 16 residues, both ends included. The CDR3 region is CSVVEGGSNYGYTFGS.

This clonotype came up many times. The chain couples TRBV27 to TRBJ2-7, with 8 nucleotides matching TRBD2. Germline V CDR1 and CDR2: MNHEY, SMNVEV (reference sequence). Losses at the gene ends were 5 bases for V and 7 bases for J; bases not matched to a gene: 4. This CDR3 contains 12 residues. The CDR3 DNA reads as TGTGCCAGCAGTCCGCCGGGGGGGGAGCAGTACTTC. This translates into CASSPPGGEQYF.

Regarding this clonotype: A read error is possible here, since a much larger clone lies one base away. The chain has TRBV29-1 and TRBJ2-3, with D possibly being TRBD1 (6 bases). This CDR3 is 15 amino acids long. Germline V lookup: CDR1 SQVTM, CDR2 ANQGSEA. The V end lost 5 bases, the J end lost 2 bases, and 17 bases lay between the germline ends. The CDR3 DNA sequence: TGCAGCGTTTCTAATCCGAGGGGGATCACAGATACGCAGTATTTT. Translated, it gives CSVSNPRGITDTQYF.

In its sample, this clonotype was seen many times. The V and J genes are TRBV29-1 and TRBJ2-1; D gene unclear. There are 12 residues in the CDR3. The V gene lost 2 bases and the J gene lost 8 bases, with 10 bases spanning the gap. Germline CDR1 is SQVTM and CDR2 is ANQGSEA. The CDR3 DNA reads TGCAGCGTTGAACTAGTTGCGGATGAGCAGTTCTTC. Translation gives CSVELVADEQFF.

This clonotype has ten or more counts. This chain joins TRBV2 and TRBJ2-3; D is uncertain. With 7 bases removed from V and 2 bases from J, the gap between germline ends came to 10 bases. The germline V gene has CDR1 SNHLY and CDR2 FYNNEI. The CDR3 is 13 amino acids. The CDR3 is CASKNIVTDTQYF. CDR3 DNA sequence: TGTGCCAGCAAGAACATAGTCACAGATACGCAGTATTTT.

J is TRBJ2-1 and V is TRBV6-1; D ambiguous. This CDR3 has 16 residues. Germline V gene sequence: CDR1 MNHNS, CDR2 SASEGT. V lost 7 bases and J 2 bases, leaving 18 bases between the germline ends. The CDR3 DNA is TGTGCCAGCATCGTAGGTGGCAGAAAGACCTACAATGAGCAGTTCTTC. Amino acids: CASIVGGRKTYNEQFF.

Turning to this clonotype: At one of its ends the junction is not consistent with the germline gene, which may arise from a read error. The V and J genes are TRBV2 and TRBJ2-3; D might be TRBD1 (6 bases). Germline V gene data show CDR1 as SNHLY and CDR2 as FYNNEI. The CDR3 covers 11 residues. CDR3 residues: CAGRGGATQYF. DNA of the CDR3: TGTGCCGGCAGGGGCGGAGCTACGCAGTATTTT.

This clonotype occurred many times. The chain employs TRBV20-1 and TRBJ2-5, with no clear D. The V and J ends lost 0 bases and 0 bases respectively, with 5 bases between them. Germline V gene data show CDR1 as DFQATT and CDR2 as SNEGSKA (reference sequence). The CDR3 runs 13 residues. The CDR3 loop is CSAREQNQETQYF. The CDR3 nucleotides read TGCAGTGCTAGAGAACAGAACCAAGAGACCCAGTACTTC.

Many counts were recorded for this clonotype. The rearrangement uses TRBV3-1 and TRBJ2-5; tentatively, D is TRBD2 (6 bases). CDR1 and CDR2 (germline): LGHDT, YNNKEL (reference sequence). V gave up 2 bases and J gave up 0 bases, with 19 bases separating them. The CDR3 totals 18 residues. The CDR3 DNA sequence: TGTGCCAGCAGCCAACCTCCAGTGGTGGGAGGCTACCAAGAGACCCAGTACTTC. Translating it yields CASSQPPVVGGYQETQYF.

This clonotype has just a few counts. The chain is built from TRBV19 and TRBJ2-1, with TRBD2 matching 7 bases. The germline gives CDR1 LNHDA, CDR2 SQIVND (reference sequence). V lost 5 bases to trimming and J lost 5 bases; unmatched junction nucleotides: 6. The CDR3 loop spans 14 amino acids. CDR3 loop: CASSRIRGDNEQFF. CDR3 nucleotides: TGTGCCAGTAGTCGGATCCGGGGGGACAATGAGCAGTTCTTC.

The table lists this clonotype with a count of one. The chain links TRBV28 to TRBJ1-5; 7 bases align to TRBD1. V lost 7 bases and J lost 5; bases outside the gene matches: 14. The CDR3 covers 16 residues. CDR1 and CDR2 (germline): MDHEN, SYDVKM. The CDR3 region has the DNA TGTGCCAGCAACCCATGGACAGGTTGTGGGGATCAGCCCCAGCATTTT. Translation gives CASNPWTGCGDQPQHF.

This clonotype was observed at least ten times. The chain links TRBV2 to TRBJ2-3, with TRBD1 matching 10 bases. The CDR3 consists of 11 residues. CDR1 is SNHLY and CDR2 is FYNNEI in the germline V gene. V gave up 7 bases and J gave up 14 bases; unmatched junction bases: 6. The CDR3 bases are TGTGCCAGCACCGAACGGGACAGGGGGTATTTT. It yields the protein CASTERDRGYF.

Many counts were recorded for this clonotype. The V and J genes are TRBV7-9 and TRBJ2-7, with 10 bases fitting TRBD2. After removal of 5 bases from V and 2 bases from J, the junction contained 6 bases not matched to a gene. The germline V gene encodes CDR1 SEHNR and CDR2 FQNEAQ (reference sequence). CDR3 length: 15 amino acids. CDR3 loop: CASSGPGLATYEQYF. The CDR3 DNA reads TGTGCCAGCAGCGGTCCGGGACTAGCGACCTACGAGCAGTACTTC.

This clonotype has at least ten counts. V and J are TRBV7-3 and TRBJ2-1; TRBD2 is a possible D gene (5 bases). This CDR3 has 15 amino acids. Trimming removed 5 bases from V and 4 bases from J, with 15 bases in between. Germline V gene lookup returns CDR1 SGHTA and CDR2 FQGTGA. The CDR3 bases are TGTGCCAGCAGCCCCCCAGGTGGAGGTTACAATGAGCAGTTCTTC. It yields the protein CASSPPGGGYNEQFF.

V usage is TRBV30 and J usage is TRBJ1-5; maybe TRBD1 (5 bases). V lost 1 base, J lost 5 bases, and 9 bases lay in between. Germline-derived CDR1 and CDR2 are GTSNPN and SVGIG (reference sequence). The CDR3 is 13 amino acids. The CDR3 region has the DNA TGTGCCTGGAGTGCTAGGGGAGATCAGCCCCAGCATTTT. Translating gives CAWSARGDQPQHF.

In this sample, this clonotype turned up many times. The gene calls are TRBV2 and TRBJ2-3; D is possibly TRBD1 (5 bases). The CDR3 sequence is 13 residues long. V dropped 6 bases and J dropped 2 bases, with 9 bases sitting between them. Germline V lookup: CDR1 SNHLY, CDR2 FYNNEI. The CDR3 region has the DNA TGTGCCAGCAGACGACAGTCCACAGATACGCAGTATTTT. Amino acid sequence: CASRRQSTDTQYF. The full variable domain, with the rest looked up from reference TRBV2 and TRBJ2-3, is EPEVTQTPSHQVTQMGQEVILRCVPISNHLYFYWYRQILGQKVEFLVSFYNNEISEKSEIFDDQFSVERPDGSNFTLKIRSTKLEDSAMYFCASRRQSTDTQYFGPGTRLTVL.

The J gene is TRBJ2-7, the V gene TRBV4-1; tentative D call: TRBD2 (6 bases). The CDR3 extends over 16 amino acids. Germline values: CDR1 MGHRA, CDR2 YSYEKL. The DNA of the CDR3 is TGCGTTAGCAGCCAAGATCTCGGGGGAACGCCTTACGAGCAGTACTTC. Translation: CVSSQDLGGTPYEQYF.

A note on this clonotype: A read error is possible here, since a much larger clone lies one base away. This rearrangement joins TRBV6-6 to TRBJ2-3; D not certain. The CDR3 loop spans 13 amino acids. Trimming pared 2 bases from V and 6 bases from J, leaving 9 bases between. Germline CDR1 and CDR2: MNHNY and SVGAGI (reference sequence). The CDR3 DNA sequence: TGTGCCAGCAGTTACACGGAAGGGGATACGCAGTATTTT. It encodes CASSYTEGDTQYF.